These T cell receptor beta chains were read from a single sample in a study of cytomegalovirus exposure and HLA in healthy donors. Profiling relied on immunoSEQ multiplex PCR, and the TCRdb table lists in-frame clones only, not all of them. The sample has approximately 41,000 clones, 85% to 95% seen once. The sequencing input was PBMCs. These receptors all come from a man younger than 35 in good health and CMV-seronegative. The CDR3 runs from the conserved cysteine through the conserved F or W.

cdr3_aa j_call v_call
CASAGLAGENNEQFF TRBJ2-1 TRBV6-4
CASSESSGSVTGELFF TRBJ2-2 TRBV2
CASSIRDSPINSYNEQFF TRBJ2-1 TRBV5-1
CASRIAGGSTDTQYF TRBJ2-3 TRBV2
CASSRTGDTYNEQFF TRBJ2-1 TRBV5-1
CASSAATAGVEKLFF TRBJ1-4 TRBV5-4
CASSPGRGPSGNTIYF TRBJ1-3 TRBV18
CASSLGGLSYNEQFF TRBJ2-1 TRBV5-1
CASSERAAGGNTEAFF TRBJ1-1 TRBV2
CASSSNGGVGTEAFF TRBJ1-1 TRBV13
CASAPRGVDSPLHF TRBJ1-6 TRBV6-5
CASSYGSSGGIGEQFF TRBJ2-1 TRBV6-6
CASSSQGAVNTEAFF TRBJ1-1 TRBV5-1
CASSLMGTRVHEQYF TRBJ2-7 TRBV7-8
CASSTRSVSTDTQYF TRBJ2-3 TRBV9
CASTNRNEQFF TRBJ2-1 TRBV7-9
CASSGLGARDTEAFF TRBJ1-1 TRBV9
CAISDRWDTEAFF TRBJ1-1 TRBV10-3
CASSWGVNEQFF TRBJ2-1 TRBV5-8
CASSLVAGSPGNTIYF TRBJ1-3 TRBV11-2
CASSPSGQYGYTF TRBJ1-2 TRBV7-2
CASSGAVVPYEQYF TRBJ2-7 TRBV9
CASSPDFHQPQHF TRBJ1-5 TRBV6-5
CASSLESSTDTQYF TRBJ2-3 TRBV7-2
CASSPRGGLALQETQYF TRBJ2-5 TRBV9
CASSYRTVPNTGELFF TRBJ2-2 TRBV6-5
CATSSSGPDTQYF TRBJ2-3 TRBV2
CASSFGVLNTEAFF TRBJ1-1 TRBV5-1
CASSESGADYQPQHF TRBJ1-5 TRBV25-1
CASSVSERNSPLHF TRBJ1-6 TRBV9
CASSVGGLAGAFPGEQYF TRBJ2-7 TRBV9
CASSDRTYEQYF TRBJ2-7 TRBV6-5
CASSSSGLSGNTIYF TRBJ1-3 TRBV6-5
CASSGGRRSDTQYF TRBJ2-3 TRBV9
CASSPTTGTDTQYF TRBJ2-3 TRBV7-9
CASSYSDRGAYEQYF TRBJ2-7 TRBV6-5
CASRPRTGDNEKLFF TRBJ1-4 TRBV2
CASSTRQGAGTGELFF TRBJ2-2 TRBV7-6
CASSTRTGLVEKLFF TRBJ1-4 TRBV7-9
CASSPNPGQGNTGELFF TRBJ2-2 TRBV18